The 17 T cell receptor beta chains below come from one sample, sequenced in a study of circulating CD8 cells and anti-PD-1 response in melanoma (dated by TCRdb to 2020 to 2022). TCRdb records NextSeq 500 as the sequencer. Starting from about 15 ng of total RNA, TCR libraries were made with the QIAseq Immune Repertoire RNA Library Kit, Human TCR Panel. The public reads were run again by TCRdb, first through fastp at Q25 and then through MiXCR, and only productive beta chains were kept. CDR3 protein duplicates are merged, each entry listing the most common genes and DNA. Recorded for this sample are about 220 distinct CDR3 sequences; 9.5% to 15% of them occurred a single time. Of the sample, 66% falls within the top ten clones. Using a BD FACSAria II cell sorter, four subsets defined by PD-1 and/or TIGIT were sorted out of live CD3+CD8+TCRalphabeta+ cells. The starting material was CD8+ T cells from PBMCs, obtained at baseline or after one month of anti-PD-1 therapy (not recorded which). The origin of the receptors is a human donor with melanoma.

In this sample, this clonotype is large. The chain carries TRBV27 and TRBJ2-7; possibly TRBD2 for D (5 bases). The CDR3 runs to 14 residues. With 2 bases removed from V and 7 bases from J, the gap between germline ends came to 15 bases. Per germline, CDR1 MNHEY and CDR2 SMNVEV (reference sequence). The DNA for the CDR3 is TGTGCCAGCAGTTTACAGTTGGGTACGGGAGAGCAGTACTTC. It translates to CASSLQLGTGEQYF.

By sample fraction, this clonotype is large. The chain carries TRBV29-1 and TRBJ2-7; D is possibly TRBD1 (6 bases). V lost 7 bases, J lost 0 bases, and 19 bases lay in between. Germline CDR1 reads SQVTM; CDR2 reads ANQGSEA. This CDR3 is built from 15 residues. CDR3 residues: CSALLGQLFSYEQYF. The DNA for the CDR3 is TGCAGCGCCCTGCTCGGACAGCTTTTCTCCTACGAGCAGTACTTC.

By its share, this clonotype is large. The chain is built from TRBV28 and TRBJ1-2; D gene ambiguous. In germline, CDR1 is MDHEN, CDR2 SYDVKM. Trimming cost V 1 base and J 5 bases, with 14 bases left between them. This CDR3 is 15 amino acids long. The CDR3 bases are TGTGCCAGCAGTTTATCAAGCTGGGGAACTTATGGCTACACCTTC. Translating gives CASSLSSWGTYGYTF.

As regards this clonotype: At one end the junction does not follow the germline gene, possibly because of a read error. The rearrangement uses TRBV12-3 or TRBV12-4 and TRBJ2-7; D might be TRBD2 (6 bases). This CDR3 is built from 15 residues. The CDR3: CAGSLHLDYSYGQYF. As DNA, the CDR3 is TGTGCCGGCAGTTTACACCTGGACTACTCCTACGGGCAGTACTTC.

This chain joins TRBV14 and TRBJ2-1; no definite D call. The CDR3 spans 16 residues. The germline V gene encodes CDR1 SGHDN and CDR2 FVKESK. V lost 4 bases, J lost 8 bases, and 21 bases lay in between. CDR3 bases: TGTGCCAGCAGCCTGCTGGATAAGAAAATAACCTATGAGCAGTTCTTC. Translated, it gives CASSLLDKKITYEQFF.

This clonotype is large (0.1 to 1%). The chain couples TRBV19 to TRBJ1-5; D is perhaps TRBD1 (5 bases). The germline gives CDR1 LNHDA, CDR2 SQIVND (reference sequence). The CDR3 sequence is 15 residues long. V lost 3 bases and J 4 bases, leaving 13 bases between the germline ends. Written as DNA, the CDR3 is TGTGCCAGTAGTATGTTCGGGGGTGGAAATCAGCCCCAGCATTTT. Its translation: CASSMFGGGNQPQHF.

This chain connects TRBV28 to TRBJ2-1; D possibly corresponds to TRBD1 (6 bases). The CDR3 is 14 residues long. Trimming removed 3 bases at V and 3 bases at J, with 9 bases between. The germline gives CDR1 MDHEN, CDR2 SYDVKM. Here the CDR3 DNA reads TGTGCCAGCAGTTTTGAAGGGGGCTACAATGAGCAGTTCTTC. This translates into CASSFEGGYNEQFF. Using reference TRBV28 and TRBJ2-1 for the parts outside the CDR3, the full variable domain is DVKVTQSSRYLVKRTGEKVFLECVQDMDHENMFWYRQDPGLGLRLIYFSYDVKMKEKGDIPEGYSVSREKKERFSLILESASTNQTSMYLCASSFEGGYNEQFFGPGTRLTVL.

This clonotype is labeled large (0.1 to 1%). This rearrangement joins TRBV29-1 to TRBJ2-7, with D possibly being TRBD1 (5 bases). The CDR3 consists of 12 residues. Trimming cost V 1 base and J 7 bases, with 11 bases left between them. The germline V gene has CDR1 SQVTM and CDR2 ANQGSEA. The CDR3 region is CSVEARVKEQYF. DNA for the CDR3: TGCAGCGTTGAAGCCAGGGTGAAGGAGCAGTACTTC.

This clonotype is classed as medium-sized. The J gene is TRBJ1-1, the V gene TRBV16; 9 bases match TRBD1. This CDR3 has 19 residues. Looked up from germline, CDR1 is KGHSY and CDR2 is FQNENV. V lost 4 bases and J lost 4; bases outside the gene matches: 19. The CDR3 DNA reads TGTGCCAGCAGCCTTACCTATTACAGGGGGCGCGAAAGCATCACTGAAGCTTTCTTT. It encodes CASSLTYYRGRESITEAFF.

This clonotype is labeled large. J is TRBJ2-1 and V is TRBV6-5, with 14 nucleotides matching TRBD2. The CDR3 has 15 residues. Germline CDR1 reads MNHEY; CDR2 reads SVGAGI. Unmatched junction bases numbered 2, after V lost 2 bases and J lost 8 bases. The CDR3 reads CASSYGTSGRHEQFF. For the CDR3, the DNA is TGTGCCAGCAGTTACGGGACTAGCGGGAGACATGAGCAGTTCTTC.

This clonotype is categorized as large. The DNA for the CDR3 is TGCAGTGCTAAGGGGACTAGCTCCTACAATGAGCAGTTCTTC. Encoded protein: CSAKGTSSYNEQFF. The chain employs TRBV20-1 and TRBJ2-1; TRBD2 aligns across 8 bases. Per germline, CDR1 DFQATT and CDR2 SNEGSKA (reference sequence). Trimming removed 4 bases from V and 0 bases from J; junction bases left unmatched: 2. This CDR3 is 14 amino acids long.

By share of the sample, this clonotype is large. V and J are TRBV14 and TRBJ2-5; D unclear. CDR1 SGHDN and CDR2 FVKESK come from the germline V gene. V gave up 1 base and J gave up 5 bases, with 11 bases separating them. CDR3 length: 14 residues. CDR3 bases: TGTGCCAGCAGCCAAGCCCAAGCGCGGGAGACCCAGTACTTC. It yields the protein CASSQAQARETQYF. The full variable domain, completed using reference TRBV14 and TRBJ2-5, is EAGVTQFPSHSVIEKGQTVTLRCDPISGHDNLYWYRRVMGKEIKFLLHFVKESKQDESGMPNNRFLAERTGGTYSTLKVQPAELEDSGVYFCASSQAQARETQYFGPGTRLLVL.

By sample share, this clonotype is large. This chain joins TRBV19 and TRBJ2-7; D gene unclear. The CDR3 contains 13 residues. V dropped 6 bases and J dropped 0 bases, with 9 bases sitting between them. Germline V gene sequence: CDR1 LNHDA, CDR2 SQIVND (reference sequence). CDR3 loop: CASSSPSSYEQYF. In DNA form, the CDR3 reads TGTGCCAGTAGCTCACCGAGCTCCTACGAGCAGTACTTC.

By proportion, this clonotype is large (0.1 to 1%). The V and J genes are TRBV2 and TRBJ2-1; D is uncertain. Looked up from germline, CDR1 is SNHLY and CDR2 is FYNNEI. Trimming shortened V by 3 bases and J by 8 bases, and 20 bases separated the two germline ends. This CDR3 region has 16 residues. The CDR3 spells CASSDPSEATSDEQFF. As DNA, the CDR3 is TGTGCCAGCAGTGATCCCTCCGAAGCCACGTCAGATGAGCAGTTCTTC.

In its sample, this clonotype is large. The genes are TRBV25-1 and TRBJ2-7; D gene uncertain. This CDR3 is 12 amino acids long. Germline V gene sequence: CDR1 MGHDK, CDR2 SYGVNS. Between the trimmed V and J ends, which lost 2 bases and 3 bases, there was a span of 5 bases. CDR3 in amino acids: CASSERSYEQYF. For the CDR3, the DNA is TGTGCCAGCAGTGAACGGAGCTACGAGCAGTACTTC.

As to this clonotype: In this CDR3 the conserved last residue, phenylalanine or tryptophan, is missing, so a read error is likely. This chain links TRBV28 with TRBJ2-1; D is undetermined. The germline gives CDR1 MDHEN, CDR2 SYDVKM. V shed 6 bases and J shed 8 bases, with 14 bases lying between them. The CDR3 contains 13 residues. The CDR3 region is CASSPGLYDEQFS. The CDR3 coding sequence is TGTGCCAGCAGCCCGGGTCTATACGATGAGCAGTTCTCC.

This clonotype was seen a handful of times. This is likely an artifact of a read error, given a far larger clone one base away. This chain links TRBV14 with TRBJ2-1; D is ambiguous. The CDR3 has 16 amino acids. Trimming stripped 4 bases from V and 10 bases from J, with 23 bases between. Germline V lookup: CDR1 SGHDN, CDR2 FVKESK. The CDR3 here is CASSLLDKKIAYEQFF. In nucleotides, the CDR3 is TGTGCCAGCAGCCTGCTGGATAAGAAAATAGCCTACGAGCAGTTCTTC.